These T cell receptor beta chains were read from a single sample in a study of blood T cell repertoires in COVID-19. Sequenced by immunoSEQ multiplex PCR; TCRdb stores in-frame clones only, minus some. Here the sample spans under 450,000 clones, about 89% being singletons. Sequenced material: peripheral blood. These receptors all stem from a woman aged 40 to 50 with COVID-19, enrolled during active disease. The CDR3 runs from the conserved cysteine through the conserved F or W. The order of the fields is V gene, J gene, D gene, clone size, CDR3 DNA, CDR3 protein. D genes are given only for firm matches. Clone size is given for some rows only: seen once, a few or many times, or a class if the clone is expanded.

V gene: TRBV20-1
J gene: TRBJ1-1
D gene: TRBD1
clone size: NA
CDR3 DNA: TGCGGAAGACAGGGCAACACTGAAGCTTTCTTT
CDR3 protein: CGRQGNTEAFF

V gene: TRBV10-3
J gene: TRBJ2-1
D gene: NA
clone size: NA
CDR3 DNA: TGTGCCATCACCGAGACAGAACCCAATGAGCAGTTCTTC
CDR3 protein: CAITETEPNEQFF

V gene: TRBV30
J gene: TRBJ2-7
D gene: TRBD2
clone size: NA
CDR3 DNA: TGTGCCTGGAGTGTAGGACGGGGGGTCTACGAGCAGTACTTC
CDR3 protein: CAWSVGRGVYEQYF

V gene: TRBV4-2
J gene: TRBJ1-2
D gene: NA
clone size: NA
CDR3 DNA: TGTGCCAGCAGCCAAGTTGGTACACACTATGGCTACACCTTC
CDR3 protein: CASSQVGTHYGYTF

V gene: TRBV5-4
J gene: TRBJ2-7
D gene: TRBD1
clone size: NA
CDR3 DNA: TGTGCCAGCAGCTGGGGACAGGGAAGGAACGAGCAGTACTTC
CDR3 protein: CASSWGQGRNEQYF

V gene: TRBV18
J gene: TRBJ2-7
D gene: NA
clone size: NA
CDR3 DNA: TGTGCCAGCTCACCCTCTCGGGAGCCCTACGAGCAGTACTTC
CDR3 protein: CASSPSREPYEQYF

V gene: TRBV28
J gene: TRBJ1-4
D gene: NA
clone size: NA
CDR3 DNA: TGTGCCAGCAGTTTACTAGGCAGCGCAACTAATGAAAAACTGTTTTTT
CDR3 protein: CASSLLGSATNEKLFF

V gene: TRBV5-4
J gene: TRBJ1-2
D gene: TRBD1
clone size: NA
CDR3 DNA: TGTGCCAGCAGCTGGGGGGGACAGGGATCTAACTATGGCTACACCTTC
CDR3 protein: CASSWGGQGSNYGYTF

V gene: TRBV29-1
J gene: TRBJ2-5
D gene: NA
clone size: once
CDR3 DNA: TGCAGCGTTGAACGCAGGGTAGAAGAGACCCAGTACTTC
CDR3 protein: CSVERRVEETQYF

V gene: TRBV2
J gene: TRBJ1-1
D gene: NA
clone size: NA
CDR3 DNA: TGTGCCAGCAGTGAGGAGGACGGCTTGAGCACTGAAGCTTTCTTT
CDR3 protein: CASSEEDGLSTEAFF